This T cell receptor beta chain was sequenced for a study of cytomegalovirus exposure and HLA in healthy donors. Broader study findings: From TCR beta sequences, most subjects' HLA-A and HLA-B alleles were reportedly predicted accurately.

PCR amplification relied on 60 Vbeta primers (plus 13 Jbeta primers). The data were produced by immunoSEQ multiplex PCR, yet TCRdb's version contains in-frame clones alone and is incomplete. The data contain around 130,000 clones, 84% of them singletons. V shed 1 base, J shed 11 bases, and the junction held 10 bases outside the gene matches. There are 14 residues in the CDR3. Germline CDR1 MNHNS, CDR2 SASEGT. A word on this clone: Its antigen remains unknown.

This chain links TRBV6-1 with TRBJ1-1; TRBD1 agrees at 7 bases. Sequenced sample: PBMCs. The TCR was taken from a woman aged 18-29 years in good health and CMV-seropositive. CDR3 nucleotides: TGTGCCAGCAGTGAAGGGGGGGACAGCCGTTTCGCTTTCTTT. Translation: CASSEGGDSRFAFF.